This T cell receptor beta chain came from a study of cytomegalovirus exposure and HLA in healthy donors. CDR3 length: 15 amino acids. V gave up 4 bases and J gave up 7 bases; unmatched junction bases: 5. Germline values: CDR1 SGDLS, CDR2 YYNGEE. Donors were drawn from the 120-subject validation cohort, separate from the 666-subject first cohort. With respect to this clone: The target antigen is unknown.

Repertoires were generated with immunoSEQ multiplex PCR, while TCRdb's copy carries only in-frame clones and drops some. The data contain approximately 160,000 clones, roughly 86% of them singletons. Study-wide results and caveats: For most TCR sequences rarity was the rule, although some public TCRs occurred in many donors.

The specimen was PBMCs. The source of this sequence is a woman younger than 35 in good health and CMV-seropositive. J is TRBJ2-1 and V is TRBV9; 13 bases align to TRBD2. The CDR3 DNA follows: TGTGCCAGCAGCTGGACTAGCGGGAGCGGTAATGAGCAGTTCTTC. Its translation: CASSWTSGSGNEQFF.